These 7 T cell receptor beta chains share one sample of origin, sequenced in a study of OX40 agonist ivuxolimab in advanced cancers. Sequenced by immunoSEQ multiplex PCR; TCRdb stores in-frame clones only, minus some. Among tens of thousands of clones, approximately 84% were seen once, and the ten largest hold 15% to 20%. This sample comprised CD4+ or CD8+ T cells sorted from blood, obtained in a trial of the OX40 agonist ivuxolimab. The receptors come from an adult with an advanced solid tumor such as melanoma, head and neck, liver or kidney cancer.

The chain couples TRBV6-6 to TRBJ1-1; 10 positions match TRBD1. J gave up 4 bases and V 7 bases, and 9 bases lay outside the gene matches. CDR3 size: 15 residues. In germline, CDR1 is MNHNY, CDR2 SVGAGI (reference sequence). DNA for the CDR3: TGTGCCAGCACCCTAACCGGGACAGGGGCCACTGAAGCTTTCTTT. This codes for CASTLTGTGATEAFF.

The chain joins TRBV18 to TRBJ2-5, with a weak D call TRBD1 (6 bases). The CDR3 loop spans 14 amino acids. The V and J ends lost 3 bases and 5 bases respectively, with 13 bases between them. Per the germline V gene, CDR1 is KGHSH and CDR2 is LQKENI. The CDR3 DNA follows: TGTGCCAGCTCACCTGGGGGCGCCTGGGAGACCCAGTACTTC. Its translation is CASSPGGAWETQYF.

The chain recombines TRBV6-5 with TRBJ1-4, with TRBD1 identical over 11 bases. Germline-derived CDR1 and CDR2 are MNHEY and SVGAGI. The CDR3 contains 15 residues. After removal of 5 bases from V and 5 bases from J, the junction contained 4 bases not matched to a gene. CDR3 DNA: TGTGCCAGCAGTCGGACAGGGGGCCGAAATGAAAAACTGTTTTTT. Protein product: CASSRTGGRNEKLFF.

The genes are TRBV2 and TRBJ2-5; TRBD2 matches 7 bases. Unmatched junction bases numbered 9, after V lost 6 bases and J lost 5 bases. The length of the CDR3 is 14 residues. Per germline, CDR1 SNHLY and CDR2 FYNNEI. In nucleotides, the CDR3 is TGTGCCAGCAGGGGAGGGCTGGATGGGGAGACCCAGTACTTC. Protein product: CASRGGLDGETQYF.

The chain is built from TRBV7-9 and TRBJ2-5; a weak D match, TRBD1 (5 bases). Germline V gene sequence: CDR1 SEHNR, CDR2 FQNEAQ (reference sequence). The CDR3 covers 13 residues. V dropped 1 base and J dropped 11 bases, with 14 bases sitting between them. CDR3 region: CASSLDVLQEQYF. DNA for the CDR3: TGTGCCAGCAGCTTAGACGTCTTACAGGAGCAGTACTTC.

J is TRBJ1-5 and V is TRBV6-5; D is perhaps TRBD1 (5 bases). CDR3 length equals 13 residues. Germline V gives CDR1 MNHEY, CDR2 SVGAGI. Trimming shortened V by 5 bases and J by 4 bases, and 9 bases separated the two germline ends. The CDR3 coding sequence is TGTGCCAGCAGTCAGGGTCGGAATCAGCCCCAGCATTTT. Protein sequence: CASSQGRNQPQHF.

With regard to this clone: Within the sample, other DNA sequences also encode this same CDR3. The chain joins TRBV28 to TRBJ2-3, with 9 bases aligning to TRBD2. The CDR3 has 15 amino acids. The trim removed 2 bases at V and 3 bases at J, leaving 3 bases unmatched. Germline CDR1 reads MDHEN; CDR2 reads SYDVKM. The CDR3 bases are TGTGCCAGCAGTTTAGCGGGAGGGTCTACAGATACGCAGTATTTT. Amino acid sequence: CASSLAGGSTDTQYF.